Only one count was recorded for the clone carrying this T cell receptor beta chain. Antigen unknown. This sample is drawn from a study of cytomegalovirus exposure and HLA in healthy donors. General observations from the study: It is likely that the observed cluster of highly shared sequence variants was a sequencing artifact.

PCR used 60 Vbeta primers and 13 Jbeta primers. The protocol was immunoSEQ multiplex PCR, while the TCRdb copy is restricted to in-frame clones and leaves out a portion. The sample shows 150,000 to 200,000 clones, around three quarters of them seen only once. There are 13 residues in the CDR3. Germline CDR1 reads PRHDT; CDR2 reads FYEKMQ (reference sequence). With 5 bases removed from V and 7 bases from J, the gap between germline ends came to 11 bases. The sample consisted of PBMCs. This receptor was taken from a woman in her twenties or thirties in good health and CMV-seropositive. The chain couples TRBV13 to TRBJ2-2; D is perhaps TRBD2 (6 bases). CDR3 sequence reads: CASSPGLSGELFF. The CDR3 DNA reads TGTGCCAGCAGCCCGGGACTGAGCGGGGAGCTGTTTTTT.